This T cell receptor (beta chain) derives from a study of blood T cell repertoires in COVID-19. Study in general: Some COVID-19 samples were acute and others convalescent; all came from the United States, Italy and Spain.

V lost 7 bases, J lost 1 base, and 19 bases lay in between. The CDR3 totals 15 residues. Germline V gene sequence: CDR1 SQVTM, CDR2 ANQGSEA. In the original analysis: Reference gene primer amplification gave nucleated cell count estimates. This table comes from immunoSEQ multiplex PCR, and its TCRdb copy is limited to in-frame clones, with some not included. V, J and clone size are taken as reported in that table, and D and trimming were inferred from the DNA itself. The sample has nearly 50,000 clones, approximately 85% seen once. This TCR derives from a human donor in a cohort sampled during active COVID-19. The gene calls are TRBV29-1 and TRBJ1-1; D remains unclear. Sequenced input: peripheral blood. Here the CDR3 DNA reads TGCAGCGCCAACCCTCAACTGACAACGAACACTGAAGCTTTCTTT. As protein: CSANPQLTTNTEAFF. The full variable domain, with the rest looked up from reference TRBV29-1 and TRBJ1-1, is SAVISQKPSRDICQRGTSLTIQCQVDSQVTMMFWYRQQPGQSLTLIATANQGSEATYESGFVIDKFPISRPNLTFSTLTVSNMSPEDSSIYLCSANPQLTTNTEAFFGQGTRLTVV.